Listed below are T cell receptor beta chains from one sample, sequenced in a study of cytomegalovirus exposure and HLA in healthy donors. Generated by immunoSEQ multiplex PCR, the TCRdb table keeps only in-frame clones and is missing some. This table holds about 160,000 clones. The sequencing sample was made of PBMCs. Source of these receptors: a man younger than 45 in good health and CMV-seronegative. CDR3s include the opening cysteine and the closing phenylalanine or tryptophan. Each record gives: CDR3 DNA, CDR3 protein, D gene, J gene, V gene. D genes are given only for firm matches.

TGTGCCAGCAGCTATCGGGACTACACCACCGGGGAGCTGTTTTTT,CASSYRDYTTGELFF,TRBD2,TRBJ2-2,TRBV5-4
TGTGCCAGCAGCTCTTGGGGAGCGGATACGCAGTATTTT,CASSSWGADTQYF,-,TRBJ2-3,TRBV7-9
TGTGCCAGTACCCTATATAACCAGGGATTTGGCACTGAAGCTTTCTTT,CASTLYNQGFGTEAFF,-,TRBJ1-1,TRBV19
TGTGCCAGCAGTTCTTATTTGAACACTGAAGCTTTCTTT,CASSSYLNTEAFF,-,TRBJ1-1,TRBV5-5
TGTGCCAGCAGCTTTAGATACGGGTCCGACACTGAAGCTTTCTTT,CASSFRYGSDTEAFF,-,TRBJ1-1,TRBV5-8
TGTGCCAGCAGTACAGGGGGTTTCACCGGGGAGCTGTTTTTT,CASSTGGFTGELFF,TRBD1,TRBJ2-2,TRBV27
TGTGCCAGCAGCTCCAACCCGGGACTAGCGGTCACAGATACGCAGTATTTT,CASSSNPGLAVTDTQYF,TRBD2,TRBJ2-3,TRBV9
TGTGCCAGCAGTGGCCAACAGGGTAGCTCCTACAATGAGCAGTTCTTC,CASSGQQGSSYNEQFF,-,TRBJ2-1,TRBV6-1
TGTGCCAGCAGTGGACTTCGCAGCTCTGGGGCCAACGTCCTGACTTTC,CASSGLRSSGANVLTF,-,TRBJ2-6,TRBV2
TGTGCCAGCAGCTTGGCTCTAACTATTGATACGCAGTATTTT,CASSLALTIDTQYF,-,TRBJ2-3,TRBV5-4
TGCGCCAGCAGGCTGACGGGAACGGTCGGTGGGGTAGGGAGGACTGAAGCTTTCTTT,CASRLTGTVGGVGRTEAFF,-,TRBJ1-1,TRBV5-1
TGTGCCAGCAGCGCGCAGGGGAGCACTGAAGCTTTCTTT,CASSAQGSTEAFF,-,TRBJ1-1,TRBV27
TGTGCCAGCAGCTTCGGGACTAGCGGTATATACAATGAGCAGTTCTTC,CASSFGTSGIYNEQFF,TRBD2,TRBJ2-1,TRBV4-2
TGTGCCAGCACGGGAGACTATAGCAATCAGCCCCAGCATTTT,CASTGDYSNQPQHF,-,TRBJ1-5,TRBV2
TGCGCCAGCAGCTTGGCTTCCCAGTACAATGAGCAGTTCTTC,CASSLASQYNEQFF,-,TRBJ2-1,TRBV5-1
TGTGCCAGCAGCTCGGCCTACGAGCAGTACTTC,CASSSAYEQYF,-,TRBJ2-7,TRBV7-2
TGTGCCAGCTCACCACCTCTCTCAGAGAACACTGAAGCTTTCTTT,CASSPPLSENTEAFF,-,TRBJ1-1,TRBV18
TGTGCCAGCAGTTTAGGGGGGGACACTGAAGCTTTCTTT,CASSLGGDTEAFF,-,TRBJ1-1,TRBV7-3
TGCGCCAGCAGTGAAACGAGCTCCTACAATGAGCAGTTCTTC,CASSETSSYNEQFF,-,TRBJ2-1,TRBV10-2
TGTGCCAGCTCAGGTCTGCCCTTCACCGGGGAGCTGTTTTTT,CASSGLPFTGELFF,-,TRBJ2-2,TRBV6-5
TGTGCCAGCAGCCAAGATCTGGCGGGACGGAGCCGAGATACGCAGTATTTT,CASSQDLAGRSRDTQYF,-,TRBJ2-3,TRBV4-2
TGTGCCAGCAGTGCACTAGTAAACCCCCCGTACCAAGAGACCCAGTACTTC,CASSALVNPPYQETQYF,-,TRBJ2-5,TRBV28
TGTGCCAGTAGCCGAACCACAGGGCTGTACAATGAGCAGTTCTTC,CASSRTTGLYNEQFF,-,TRBJ2-1,TRBV19
TGTGCCAGCAGCTATAGACAGGGCCAAGGGGACACTGAAGCTTTCTTT,CASSYRQGQGDTEAFF,TRBD1,TRBJ1-1,TRBV13
TGTGCCAGCAGTTTACTCGGTGCCGGCTACACCTTC,CASSLLGAGYTF,-,TRBJ1-2,TRBV28
TGTGCCAGCTCACCAAGAGAAACGGGAGTTGGCACCGGGGAGCTGTTTTTT,CASSPRETGVGTGELFF,-,TRBJ2-2,TRBV18
TGTGCCAGCCTTAGACAGGGGGGAGACAATGAGCAGTTCTTC,CASLRQGGDNEQFF,TRBD1,TRBJ2-1,TRBV19
TGTGCCAGCAGGGACGGGAGGGCTTACACAGATACGCAGTATTTT,CASRDGRAYTDTQYF,TRBD2,TRBJ2-3,TRBV2
TGCGCCAGCAGCTTAACCTCAGGTGGGCATCCTGAAGCTTTCTTT,CASSLTSGGHPEAFF,-,TRBJ1-1,TRBV5-1
TGCGCCAGCAGCTTGTCTACAGGAAATGTGGGCTACACCTTC,CASSLSTGNVGYTF,-,TRBJ1-2,TRBV5-1
TGCGCCAGCAGTCGGACAAGGGGCAATGAGCAGTTCTTC,CASSRTRGNEQFF,-,TRBJ2-1,TRBV10-2
TGTGCCTGGAGTTCAGCGGGAGGTCTTGAGCAGTTCTTC,CAWSSAGGLEQFF,TRBD2,TRBJ2-1,TRBV30
TGTGCCAGCAGTCGCGACGCAGGGTGGACCGGGGAGCTGTTTTTT,CASSRDAGWTGELFF,-,TRBJ2-2,TRBV7-3
TGTGCCAGCAGCCAGGGACTAGCGGGACCCAAAAACATTCAGTACTTC,CASSQGLAGPKNIQYF,TRBD2,TRBJ2-4,TRBV5-4
TGTGCCAGTAGGCCCTGGACTAGCGGGAGTTCCACCGGGGAGCTGTTTTTT,CASRPWTSGSSTGELFF,TRBD2,TRBJ2-2,TRBV19
TGTGCCAGCAGCCCGGACAGGGCGAGTGAAAAACTGTTTTTT,CASSPDRASEKLFF,TRBD1,TRBJ1-4,TRBV11-2
TGTGCCAGCAGTTACTTCCAGGGGGTTGCGAACACTGAAGCTTTCTTT,CASSYFQGVANTEAFF,TRBD1,TRBJ1-1,TRBV6-5
TGTGCCAGCAGTTATAGCTACGAGCAGTACTTC,CASSYSYEQYF,-,TRBJ2-7,TRBV28
TGTGCCAGCTCACCAACGGGAGGGAGAAATGAGCAGTTCTTC,CASSPTGGRNEQFF,TRBD2,TRBJ2-1,TRBV18
TGTGCCAGCAGTCCCGGGACAGGGGGCTCTGGGGCCAACGTCCTGACTTTC,CASSPGTGGSGANVLTF,TRBD1,TRBJ2-6,TRBV28
TGTGCCAGTACCTCGACTCCCCTGTCCGAGCAGTACTTC,CASTSTPLSEQYF,-,TRBJ2-7,TRBV19
TGTGCCATCAGTGAGTCCGTCGCCCAGGGCACAGATACGCAGTATTTT,CAISESVAQGTDTQYF,-,TRBJ2-3,TRBV10-3
TGCAGCGTTAAAGGCGGAACCTCCTACGAGCAGTACTTC,CSVKGGTSYEQYF,-,TRBJ2-7,TRBV29-1
TGTGCCAGCACCCCGAGCTCCTACGAGCAGTACTTC,CASTPSSYEQYF,-,TRBJ2-7,TRBV11-2
TGTGCCAGCAGCCTGACAGGACAGGGGGACGGAAAACTGTTTTTT,CASSLTGQGDGKLFF,TRBD1,TRBJ1-4,TRBV11-2
TGTGCCAGCAGCCCCAAGGGCGGGTCCCGGTCCTACGAGCAGTACTTC,CASSPKGGSRSYEQYF,-,TRBJ2-7,TRBV7-2
TGCGCCAGCAGCCACACCAGGGGTGAGCAGTACTTC,CASSHTRGEQYF,-,TRBJ2-5,TRBV4-1
TGTGCCAGCAGTTTCGGACTAGCGGGGCCATTGGTGACCCAGTACTTC,CASSFGLAGPLVTQYF,TRBD2,TRBJ2-5,TRBV28
TGCGCCAGCAGCCAACACGGGACAGGGAAGGAAAAACTGTTTTTT,CASSQHGTGKEKLFF,TRBD1,TRBJ1-4,TRBV4-1
TGTGCCATCAGGGGACAGGGAATCAACTATGGCTACACCTTC,CAIRGQGINYGYTF,TRBD1,TRBJ1-2,TRBV10-3
TGCAGCGCTGATCGGACAGGGGGCCGAATCTATGGCTACACCTTC,CSADRTGGRIYGYTF,TRBD1,TRBJ1-2,TRBV29-1
TGCGCCAGCAGCTTGGGGGCGGGTAACAATGAGCAGTTCTTC,CASSLGAGNNEQFF,-,TRBJ2-1,TRBV5-1
TGCAGCGTTGCTAGGCGGGAGGGCCTCTACGAGCAGTACTTC,CSVARREGLYEQYF,TRBD2,TRBJ2-7,TRBV29-1
TGTGCCAGCAGCCGCGACAGGGGGGCCGGGGAGCTGTTTTTT,CASSRDRGAGELFF,TRBD1,TRBJ2-2,TRBV7-2